The present T cell receptor (beta chain) was sequenced within a study of T cells in Graves' hyperthyroidism and ophthalmopathy. General study points: Blood also contained most expanded thyroid clonotypes above 0.001.

Orbital computed tomography, thyroid ultrasound, serum thyroxine and TRAb, and clinical symptoms together informed the diagnoses. This clonotype appeared many times. The target antigen is unknown. Germline CDR1 reads MNHNS; CDR2 reads SASEGT. The V and J ends lost 1 base and 0 bases respectively, with 7 bases between them. The CDR3 consists of 15 residues. Amplification of TCR beta CDR3 regions was performed using RNA transcripts as template. TCR CDR3 underwent first-round RT-PCR with the HTBI primer set. Using its own MiXCR run on the multiplex PCR reads, TCRdb lists one record per CDR3 protein. The sample records more than 550,000 distinct CDR3 sequences, 15% to 20% being singletons.

Sample: blood. The chain links TRBV6-1 to TRBJ1-5; D unclear. The source of this sequence is a man in his fifties with Graves' hyperthyroidism. The DNA for the CDR3 is TGTGCCAGCAGTGAAGAAGGTTATAGCAATCAGCCCCAGCATTTT. It yields the protein CASSEEGYSNQPQHF.